These T cell receptor beta chains were read from a single sample in a study of CD8 T cells in Susac syndrome. Via MiXCR, TCRdb re-called the immunoSEQ multiplex PCR reads, giving one row per CDR3 protein. Altogether 75,000 to 95,000 distinct CDR3 sequences are present, approximately 94% being singletons, with the ten largest covering roughly 0.45%. The sample comprised CD8+ T cells from PBMCs. The receptors were sampled from a human donor with Susac syndrome. Both conserved end residues are part of each CDR3. D genes are given only for firm matches. Where a row states a size, it is once, few, many or the class of an expanded clone; other rows omit it.

CDR3 protein	CDR3 DNA	D gene	J gene	V gene	clone size
CASSQQRELGEKLFF	TGTGCCAGCTCACAACAACGGGAGCTTGGTGAAAAACTGTTTTTT	.	TRBJ1-4	TRBV18	.
CSASGPSGRAGEQFF	TGCAGTGCTAGCGGACCTAGCGGGAGGGCGGGTGAGCAGTTCTTC	TRBD2	TRBJ2-1	TRBV20-1	.
CSARGGLAAHNEQFF	TGCAGTGCTAGAGGTGGGCTAGCGGCACACAATGAGCAGTTCTTC	TRBD2	TRBJ2-1	TRBV20-1	.
CASTPRGGNGNIQYF	TGTGCCAGCACCCCAAGGGGGGGTAACGGAAACATTCAGTACTTC	.	TRBJ2-4	TRBV2	.
CASSWLLAGGYNEQFF	TGCGCCAGCAGCTGGCTTCTAGCGGGGGGGTACAATGAGCAGTTCTTC	TRBD2	TRBJ2-1	TRBV5-1	.
CASSWGHTDTQYF	TGTGCCAGCAGCTGGGGACACACAGATACGCAGTATTTT	.	TRBJ2-3	TRBV5-6	.
CASSSGTEIYNEQFF	TGTGCCAGCAGCTCCGGGACAGAAATTTACAATGAGCAGTTCTTC	TRBD1	TRBJ2-1	TRBV7-9	.
CASSRTGGTNEKLFF	TGTGCCAGCAGCCGAACAGGGGGAACTAATGAAAAACTGTTTTTT	TRBD1	TRBJ1-4	TRBV6-5	.
CASRVSGGVTDTQYF	TGTGCCAGTCGAGTTAGCGGGGGGGTGACAGATACGCAGTATTTT	TRBD2	TRBJ2-3	TRBV6-1	.
CAWSANNEQFF	TGTGCCTGGAGTGCCAACAATGAGCAGTTCTTC	.	TRBJ2-1	TRBV30	few
CAISGANVLTF	TGTGCCATCTCTGGGGCCAACGTCCTGACTTTC	.	TRBJ2-6	TRBV12-3/TRBV12-4	.
CASSLRAGGQQETQYF	TGCGCCAGCAGCCTGAGAGCGGGGGGCCAACAAGAGACCCAGTACTTC	TRBD2	TRBJ2-5	TRBV5-1	.
CASSLAGHRGIGETQYF	TGTGCCAGCAGCTTAGCCGGCCACAGGGGGATTGGAGAGACCCAGTACTTC	TRBD1	TRBJ2-5	TRBV7-9	.
CASSVEGFSEAFF	TGTGCCAGCAGCGTAGAAGGGTTCTCTGAAGCTTTCTTT	.	TRBJ1-1	TRBV9	.
CASSYTGGVTEAFF	TGTGCCAGCAGCTATACAGGGGGTGTCACTGAAGCTTTCTTT	TRBD1	TRBJ1-1	TRBV11-3	few
CASSQTDRGRGNTIYF	TGCGCCAGCAGTCAAACAGACAGGGGGAGAGGAAACACCATATATTTT	TRBD1	TRBJ1-3	TRBV23-1	.
CASSPGLAKETQYF	TGTGCCAGCAGCCCGGGACTAGCTAAAGAGACCCAGTACTTC	TRBD2	TRBJ2-5	TRBV12-3/TRBV12-4	.
CSATRTAMNTEAFF	TGCAGTGCAACGAGGACGGCGATGAACACTGAAGCTTTCTTT	.	TRBJ1-1	TRBV20-1	.
CASSRQRISTDTQYF	TGTGCCAGTAGTCGGCAGCGGATTAGCACAGATACGCAGTATTTT	.	TRBJ2-3	TRBV19	.
CASSLRLHKQYEQYF	TGTGCCAGCAGCCTCCGCTTGCACAAGCAATACGAGCAGTACTTC	.	TRBJ2-7	TRBV5-8	once
CASSFTGTSGELFF	TGTGCCAGCAGTTTCACAGGGACCTCCGGGGAGCTGTTTTTT	.	TRBJ2-2	TRBV27	.
CSARDIAVDNEQFF	TGCAGTGCTAGAGATATCGCGGTTGACAATGAGCAGTTCTTC	.	TRBJ2-1	TRBV20-1	.
CASSLLGLAGSGANVLTF	TGCGCCAGCAGCTTGTTGGGACTAGCGGGCTCTGGGGCCAACGTCCTGACTTTC	TRBD2	TRBJ2-6	TRBV5-1	.
CASSQEKGQQFLKADTQYF	TGCGCCAGCAGCCAAGAAAAGGGACAGCAATTCCTTAAAGCGGATACGCAGTATTTT	TRBD1	TRBJ2-3	TRBV4-1	.
CASSTDISSTDTQYF	TGTGCCAGCAGTACGGACATCTCTAGCACAGATACGCAGTATTTT	.	TRBJ2-3	TRBV2	.
CASSSSPWGIYGYTF	TGTGCCAGCAGTTCATCCCCCTGGGGCATCTATGGCTACACCTTC	.	TRBJ1-2	TRBV27	.
CSVELSGSGNEQFF	TGCAGCGTTGAGCTCAGCGGGAGTGGTAATGAGCAGTTCTTC	TRBD2	TRBJ2-1	TRBV29-1	few
CASSLTGNTGELFF	TGTGCTAGCAGCTTGACAGGGAACACCGGGGAGCTGTTTTTT	.	TRBJ2-2	TRBV7-7	.
CASSLWQVGNTIYF	TGTGCCAGCAGTTTGTGGCAGGTCGGCAACACCATATATTTT	.	TRBJ1-3	TRBV28	.
CAWSVPGGLLNTEAFF	TGTGCCTGGAGTGTACCCGGGGGCCTACTGAACACTGAAGCTTTCTTT	.	TRBJ1-1	TRBV30	.
CASSQEARTSGYNEQFF	TGTGCCAGCAGCCAAGAGGCAAGGACTAGCGGCTACAATGAGCAGTTCTTC	TRBD2	TRBJ2-1	TRBV4-2	once
CASSQDPVTDTQYF	TGCGCCAGCAGCCAAGATCCCGTAACGGATACGCAGTATTTT	.	TRBJ2-3	TRBV4-3	.
CSARGDLIAFF	TGCAGTGCTAGAGGGGATTTGATAGCTTTCTTT	.	TRBJ1-1	TRBV20-1	.
CAWVGDGNYGYTF	TGTGCCTGGGTGGGGGACGGGAACTATGGCTACACCTTC	.	TRBJ1-2	TRBV30	.
CASSPRTADYGYTF	TGCGCCAGCAGCCCGAGGACAGCGGACTATGGCTACACCTTC	.	TRBJ1-2	TRBV4-1	.
CASSKQGEEGNTEAFF	TGTGCCAGCAGCAAACAAGGGGAGGAGGGGAACACTGAAGCTTTCTTT	.	TRBJ1-1	TRBV21-1	.
CASSATGTRIGDEQFF	TGTGCCAGCAGCGCGACCGGGACTAGGATCGGGGATGAGCAGTTCTTC	TRBD2	TRBJ2-1	TRBV7-8	.
CASSELTESEQYF	TGCGCCAGCAGTGAGCTTACGGAGTCGGAGCAGTACTTC	.	TRBJ2-7	TRBV10-1	.
CASSSADEQYF	TGTGCCAGCAGTTCCGCCGACGAGCAGTACTTC	.	TRBJ2-7	TRBV28	few
CASSLMEFYNEQFF	TGTGCCAGCAGTTTAATGGAGTTTTACAATGAGCAGTTCTTC	.	TRBJ2-1	TRBV28	.
CASRFIRDTTCYEQYF	TGTGCCAGCCGATTCATCCGGGACACAACTTGCTACGAGCAGTACTTC	.	TRBJ2-7	TRBV25-1	.
CASSPDSGETQYF	TGTGCCAGCAGCCCCGACAGTGGGGAGACCCAGTACTTC	.	TRBJ2-5	TRBV2	.
CASSPPNGRKGNEQFF	TGTGCCAGCTCACCACCGAACGGGAGAAAGGGCAATGAGCAGTTCTTC	.	TRBJ2-1	TRBV18	.
CASRDGPYNEQFF	TGTGCCAGCAGAGACGGACCATACAATGAGCAGTTCTTC	.	TRBJ2-1	TRBV28	.
CASGEGHLYEQYF	TGTGCCAGCGGGGAGGGACATCTCTACGAGCAGTACTTC	.	TRBJ2-7	TRBV6-5	.
CASSELRAASNEKLFF	TGTGCCAGCAGTGAGCTCCGGGCAGCCTCTAATGAAAAACTGTTTTTT	.	TRBJ1-4	TRBV2	.
CAWSPGGSLETQYF	TGTGCCTGGAGCCCGGGGGGTAGCTTGGAGACCCAGTACTTC	TRBD2	TRBJ2-5	TRBV30	.
CSARRTVNSYEQYF	TGCAGTGCTAGGCGGACAGTGAACTCCTACGAGCAGTACTTC	.	TRBJ2-7	TRBV20-1	.
CASSKRQGMDQPQHF	TGTGCCAGCAGCAAGCGACAGGGCATGGATCAGCCCCAGCATTTT	TRBD1	TRBJ1-5	TRBV5-4	.
CASRPTSGVQETQYF	TGTGCCAGCAGACCCACTAGCGGGGTCCAAGAGACCCAGTACTTC	TRBD2	TRBJ2-5	TRBV2	.
CASSSQYQETQYF	TGTGCTAGCAGCTCGCAGTACCAAGAGACCCAGTACTTC	.	TRBJ2-5	TRBV7-7	.
CSAVNRGSDEQYF	TGCAGTGCGGTCAACAGGGGGTCAGACGAGCAGTACTTC	TRBD1	TRBJ2-7	TRBV20-1	.
CASPTSRLVQYF	TGTGCCAGCCCGACTAGCAGACTCGTACAGTACTTC	TRBD2	TRBJ2-7	TRBV6-6	.
CASSLGRPNTDTQYF	TGCGCCAGCAGCTTGGGACGACCGAACACAGATACGCAGTATTTT	.	TRBJ2-3	TRBV5-1	.
CSADPGLTDTQYF	TGCAGTGCCGACCCTGGCCTCACAGATACGCAGTATTTT	.	TRBJ2-3	TRBV20-1	.
CSASADSEAFF	TGCAGTGCTAGCGCCGACAGCGAAGCTTTCTTT	.	TRBJ1-1	TRBV20-1	.
CASSQDLEARAEQYF	TGTGCCAGCAGCCAAGATCTTGAGGCGAGAGCCGAGCAGTACTTC	.	TRBJ2-7	TRBV4-2	.
CASSYFSGSGDNEQFF	TGTGCCAGCAGTTACTTTAGCGGGAGTGGAGACAATGAGCAGTTCTTC	TRBD2	TRBJ2-1	TRBV6-5	few
CASSGRSSGNTIYF	TGTGCCAGCAGTGGACGAAGCTCTGGAAACACCATATATTTT	.	TRBJ1-3	TRBV9	.